A single sample is the source of the 31 T cell receptor beta chains below, sequenced in a study of Ad26.COV2.S vaccination and SARS-CoV-2 variants. Treatment: about 20 received Ad26.COV2.S at low or high dose, single or two shots; roughly five received placebo; per-sample allocation not given. The samples were gathered on day 63 after the first injection of vaccine or placebo. The method was immunoSEQ multiplex PCR; TCRdb's version includes in-frame clones alone and lacks a portion of them. Counted here are some 480,000 clones, around 88% occurring once; the ten biggest clones make up around 13%. This specimen was peripheral blood, taken in a trial of Ad26.COV2.S vaccine versus placebo. The receptors derive from a person between 18 and 65 years old who received the Ad26.COV2.S COVID-19 vaccine or a placebo.

This clone has only one observation. V gene TRBV14 combines with J gene TRBJ2-7; D is undetermined. The CDR3 is 15 amino acids. CDR1 and CDR2 from the germline V gene are SGHDN and FVKESK. V was trimmed by 5 bases and J by 4 bases, leaving 18 bases between them. The CDR3 nucleotides are TGTGCCAGCAGCTCCCGCCCGGGTGGTGAGTACGAGCAGTACTTC. Amino acid sequence: CASSSRPGGEYEQYF.

The chain combines TRBV28 with TRBJ2-1; TRBD2 aligns across 7 bases. CDR1 is MDHEN and CDR2 is SYDVKM in the germline V gene. V dropped 5 bases and J dropped 7; count of bases not matched to a gene: 11. CDR3 length equals 15 residues. The DNA for the CDR3 is TGTGCCAGCAGTCCCCCGGGGGGAAGTGGGAATGAGCAGTTCTTC. Protein: CASSPPGGSGNEQFF.

This chain uses TRBV28 with TRBJ2-1, with D unresolved. CDR1 is MDHEN and CDR2 is SYDVKM in the germline V gene. This CDR3 contains 12 residues. The V end lost 6 bases, the J end lost 12 bases, and 15 bases lay between the germline ends. CDR3 residues: CASRGLNLGQFF. CDR3 bases: TGTGCCAGCAGAGGTCTCAACCTAGGGCAGTTCTTC.

This clone was observed a single time. The V gene is TRBV28, the J gene TRBJ2-1, with D possibly called TRBD1 or TRBD2 (5 bases each). V lost 5 bases and J lost 7, with 15 bases in between. The CDR3 is 14 residues long. Germline assignment: CDR1 MDHEN and CDR2 SYDVKM. The CDR3 DNA reads TGTGCCAGCAGTGGGAGCACCAGGGCTAATGAGCAGTTCTTC. Protein product: CASSGSTRANEQFF.

The J gene is TRBJ2-3, the V gene TRBV2; 7 bases align to TRBD2. This CDR3 has 14 amino acids. V lost 6 bases to trimming and J lost 4 bases; unmatched junction nucleotides: 7. Germline V gene data show CDR1 as SNHLY and CDR2 as FYNNEI. The CDR3 region has the DNA TGTGCCAGCAGGGAGACTAGCTTCCCAGATACGCAGTATTTT. Protein product: CASRETSFPDTQYF.

V is TRBV2 and J is TRBJ1-1; D not certain. This CDR3 is built from 15 residues. Germline V gene lookup returns CDR1 SNHLY and CDR2 FYNNEI. The V and J ends lost 6 bases and 0 bases respectively, with 14 bases between them. CDR3 amino acids: CASRPPALMNTEAFF. DNA for the CDR3: TGTGCCAGCAGGCCCCCGGCCCTCATGAACACTGAAGCTTTCTTT.

This rearrangement joins TRBV28 to TRBJ2-1; perhaps TRBD2 as D (6 bases). Trimming removed 3 bases at V and 4 bases at J, with 10 bases between. There are 14 residues in the CDR3. Germline loops: CDR1 MDHEN, CDR2 SYDVKM. Here the CDR3 DNA reads TGTGCCAGCAGTTTGACGGGAGTGTACAATGAGCAGTTCTTC. Translated, it gives CASSLTGVYNEQFF.

The genes are TRBV24-1 and TRBJ2-1; D gene uncertain. The germline V and J ends were trimmed by 6 bases and 5 bases, with 4 bases remaining between them. From germline, CDR1 is KGHDR and CDR2 SFDVKD. This CDR3 has 11 amino acids. The CDR3 bases are TGTGCCACCAGTTCCCACAATGAGCAGTTCTTC. This gives the protein CATSSHNEQFF.

About this clone itself: Other DNA variants within this sample encode the same CDR3. This chain connects TRBV19 to TRBJ2-2, with D perhaps given as TRBD1 or TRBD2 (5 bases each). Germline V gives CDR1 LNHDA, CDR2 SQIVND (reference sequence). The length of the CDR3 is 15 residues. Trimming took off 3 bases at V and 2 bases at J, with 10 bases between the two ends. CDR3 sequence reads: CASSILGRNTGELFF. The CDR3 DNA reads TGTGCCAGTAGTATTTTGGGACGCAACACCGGGGAGCTGTTTTTT.

This chain uses TRBV30 with TRBJ1-6, with TRBD1 identical over 10 bases. The V gene's germline CDR1 is GTSNPN and CDR2 SVGIG (reference sequence). The CDR3 has 13 amino acids. Trimming removed 4 bases from V and 8 bases from J; junction bases left unmatched: 2. The CDR3 region is CAWMGTGDSPLHF. In DNA form, the CDR3 reads TGTGCCTGGATGGGGACAGGGGATTCACCCCTCCACTTT. Full variable domain (outside the CDR3, taken from reference TRBV30 and TRBJ1-6): SQTIHQWPATLVQPVGSPLSLECTVEGTSNPNLYWYRQAAGRGLQLLFYSVGIGQISSEVPQNLSASRPQDRQFILSSKKLLLSDSGFYLCAWMGTGDSPLHFGNGTRLTVT.

The chain carries TRBV4-2 and TRBJ2-3; 9 bases are shared with TRBD2. Germline V gene lookup returns CDR1 LGHNA and CDR2 YNFKEQ. The CDR3 has 17 residues. V shed 4 bases, J shed 0 bases, and the junction held 8 bases outside the gene matches. The CDR3 DNA reads TGTGCCAGCAGCCCGACTAGCGGCACAACTAGCACAGATACGCAGTATTTT. It translates to CASSPTSGTTSTDTQYF.

The chain employs TRBV2 and TRBJ1-2; tentatively, D is TRBD1 (5 bases). The CDR3 is 13 residues long. Germline values: CDR1 SNHLY, CDR2 FYNNEI. V was trimmed by 7 bases and J by 0 bases, leaving 9 bases between them. The CDR3 here is CASTGPANYGYTF. CDR3 nucleotides: TGTGCCAGCACGGGACCCGCTAACTATGGCTACACCTTC.

This chain uses TRBV27 with TRBJ2-7; D is possibly TRBD2 (6 bases). The V and J ends lost 5 bases and 3 bases respectively, with 11 bases between them. The germline gives CDR1 MNHEY, CDR2 SMNVEV (reference sequence). This CDR3 contains 13 residues. The CDR3 here is CASSRGLRYEQYF. The CDR3 DNA is TGTGCCAGCAGTAGGGGACTCCGCTACGAGCAGTACTTC.

CDR3 protein: CASSVTLGVTQYF. In nucleotides, the CDR3 is TGTGCCAGCAGCGTGACCTTAGGTGTAACGCAGTATTTT. V usage is TRBV9 and J usage is TRBJ2-3; D remains unclear. The CDR3 sequence is 13 residues long. Germline CDR1 reads SGDLS; CDR2 reads YYNGEE. V lost 2 bases, J lost 9 bases, and 13 bases lay in between.

A remark on this clone: The junction shows a germline mismatch at one end, possibly a read error. V usage is TRBV28 and J usage is TRBJ1-5; no definite D call. This CDR3 has 12 amino acids. Germline loops: CDR1 MDHEN, CDR2 SYDVKM. The CDR3 DNA sequence: TGTGCTAGCACGCAGTCTTGGCAGCCCCAGCATTTT. This sequence encodes CASTQSWQPQHF. The variable domain in full, with the rest retrieved from reference TRBV28 and TRBJ1-5, is DVKVTQSSRYLVKRTGEKVFLECVQDMDHENMFWYRQDPGLGLRLIYFSYDVKMKEKGDIPEGYSVSREKKERFSLILESASTNQTSMYLCASTQSWQPQHFGDGTRLSIL.

The chain has TRBV5-4 and TRBJ1-3, with a weak D call TRBD1 (5 bases). The ends were cut back, 0 bases at V and 8 bases at J, with 9 bases in the middle. The length of the CDR3 is 13 residues. The V gene's germline CDR1 is SGHNT and CDR2 YYREEE (reference sequence). The CDR3 spells CASSLGQGDTIYF. The CDR3 DNA follows: TGTGCCAGCAGCTTGGGGCAGGGAGACACCATATATTTT.

The chain uses TRBV7-2 and TRBJ2-5; 11 bases are a match to TRBD2. The V gene's germline CDR1 is SGHTA and CDR2 FQGNSA. The CDR3 runs 16 residues. V lost 4 bases and J lost 5; bases outside the gene matches: 9. In DNA, the CDR3 is TGTGCCAGCAGCTATGATAGCGGGAGGGCCCGGGAGACCCAGTACTTC. Translation gives CASSYDSGRARETQYF.

This chain uses TRBV7-9 with TRBJ2-7; 14 nucleotides match TRBD2. V gave up 4 bases and J gave up 3 bases; unmatched junction bases: 8. CDR3 length: 17 amino acids. The V gene's germline CDR1 is SEHNR and CDR2 FQNEAQ (reference sequence). The CDR3 DNA reads as TGTGCCAGCAGCTCCCCGGGACTAGCGGGAGTGGGCTACGAGCAGTACTTC. Its protein product is CASSSPGLAGVGYEQYF.

The rearrangement joins TRBV28 to TRBJ2-7, with D possibly matching TRBD1 (6 bases). The CDR3 runs to 12 residues. The germline V gene has CDR1 MDHEN and CDR2 SYDVKM. V was pared by 3 bases and J by 7 bases, with 10 bases between. The CDR3: CASSFQDREQYF. In nucleotides, the CDR3 is TGTGCCAGCAGTTTTCAAGACAGGGAGCAGTACTTC.

This chain joins TRBV15 and TRBJ2-3; maybe TRBD2 (5 bases). Germline CDR1 is LNHNV and CDR2 is YYDKDF (reference sequence). Trimming took 5 bases from V and 4 from J, leaving 7 bases between them. The CDR3 totals 12 residues. The CDR3 protein is CATSGSSDTQYF. CDR3 nucleotides: TGTGCCACCAGCGGGAGTTCAGATACGCAGTATTTT. The full variable domain, in which reference TRBV15 and TRBJ2-3 provide the parts outside the CDR3, is DAMVIQNPRYQVTQFGKPVTLSCSQTLNHNVMYWYQQKSSQAPKLLFHYYDKDFNNEADTPDNFQSRRPNTSFCFLDIRSPGLGDTAMYLCATSGSSDTQYFGPGTRLTVL.

This chain links TRBV6-1 with TRBJ1-5; D is unresolved. The length of the CDR3 is 15 residues. Germline loops: CDR1 MNHNS, CDR2 SASEGT. The germline V and J ends were trimmed by 2 bases and 10 bases, with 18 bases remaining between them. The chain's CDR3 is CASSEIWQAASPQHF. The CDR3 nucleotides read TGTGCCAGCAGTGAAATTTGGCAGGCGGCAAGTCCCCAGCATTTT.

This clone appeared a few times. The V and J genes are TRBV27 and TRBJ1-1; no definite D call. Trimming removed 6 bases from V and 6 bases from J, with 8 bases in between. CDR1 MNHEY and CDR2 SMNVEV come from the germline V gene (reference sequence). The CDR3 extends over 11 amino acids. Here the CDR3 DNA reads TGTGCCAGCAGGGGGTGGGCTGAAGCTTTCTTT. Its translation: CASRGWAEAFF.

This chain joins TRBV30 and TRBJ1-4; D not certain. V was trimmed by 5 bases and J by 4 bases, leaving 11 bases between them. The CDR3 is made up of 13 amino acids. From germline, CDR1 is GTSNPN and CDR2 SVGIG (reference sequence). In DNA, the CDR3 is TGTGCCTGGCAAGGCAGAAATAATGAAAAACTGTTTTTT. It encodes CAWQGRNNEKLFF.

This clone was counted a few times. This rearrangement joins TRBV6-2 or TRBV6-3 to TRBJ1-1, with 8 nucleotides matching TRBD1. The CDR3 is 15 amino acids. With 5 bases clipped from V and 10 bases from J, the junction kept 15 bases outside the gene matches. Germline CDR1 MNHEY, CDR2 SVGEGT. As DNA, the CDR3 is TGTGCCAGCAGTCGGCGGACAGGGCGGCAAGTGAGAGCTTTCTTT. Protein: CASSRRTGRQVRAFF.

A few counts support this clone. The chain links TRBV19 to TRBJ2-6; a possible D gene is TRBD1 (6 bases). The CDR3 has 15 residues. CDR1 and CDR2 (germline): LNHDA, SQIVND (reference sequence). V was shortened by 5 bases and J by 1 base, with 9 bases between the two germline ends. CDR3 amino acids: CASSWTVSGANVLTF. CDR3 nucleotide sequence: TGTGCCAGTAGTTGGACAGTTTCTGGGGCCAACGTCCTGACTTTC.

The V and J genes are TRBV30 and TRBJ2-3; TRBD1 might be the D (5 bases). The CDR3 loop spans 12 amino acids. The germline V gene encodes CDR1 GTSNPN and CDR2 SVGIG (reference sequence). Trimming left V 4 bases short and J 3 bases short, with 8 bases between. As DNA, the CDR3 is TGTGCCTGGAATAAGGGGACAGATACGCAGTATTTT. This sequence encodes CAWNKGTDTQYF.

CDR3 coding DNA: TGCGCCAGCAGCCAAGTTGAGTATCGGGAGCAGTTCTTC. It specifies CASSQVEYREQFF. The chain employs TRBV4-3 and TRBJ2-1; D uncertain. The length of the CDR3 is 13 residues. Germline assignment: CDR1 LGHNA and CDR2 YSLEER. Trimming took off 1 base at V and 10 bases at J, with 11 bases between the two ends.

The J gene is TRBJ2-2, the V gene TRBV5-1; 9 nucleotides align to TRBD1. Germline V gene lookup returns CDR1 SGHRS and CDR2 YFSETQ. Unmatched junction bases numbered 6, after V lost 1 base and J lost 5 bases. This CDR3 spans 16 amino acids. CDR3 sequence (DNA): TGCGCCAGCAGCTTGACGGGACAGGGCTTAACCGGGGAGCTGTTTTTT. Residues: CASSLTGQGLTGELFF. Variable domain in full (rest from reference TRBV5-1 and TRBJ2-2): KAGVTQTPRYLIKTRGQQVTLSCSPISGHRSVSWYQQTPGQGLQFLFEYFSETQRNKGNFPGRFSGRQFSNSRSEMNVSTLELGDSALYLCASSLTGQGLTGELFFGEGSRLTVL.

This chain joins TRBV19 and TRBJ2-7, with D hard to call. CDR1 and CDR2 from the germline V gene are LNHDA and SQIVND (reference sequence). This CDR3 contains 13 residues. V lost 6 bases, J lost 3 bases, and 12 bases lay in between. The CDR3 region has the DNA TGTGCCAGTAGGCCCCTCGACGGCTACGAGCAGTACTTC. Protein product: CASRPLDGYEQYF.

V usage is TRBV7-9 and J usage is TRBJ2-5, with D unclear. Germline values: CDR1 SEHNR, CDR2 FQNEAQ (reference sequence). Trimming pared 4 bases from V and 0 bases from J, leaving 9 bases between. The CDR3 covers 14 residues. The CDR3 reads CASSYLGYQETQYF. CDR3 sequence (DNA): TGTGCCAGCAGCTACCTAGGGTACCAAGAGACCCAGTACTTC.

This clone has only one observation. This chain uses TRBV30 with TRBJ1-2; D is perhaps TRBD1 (5 bases). This CDR3 spans 12 amino acids. Per the germline V gene, CDR1 is GTSNPN and CDR2 is SVGIG (reference sequence). V lost 2 bases, J lost 5 bases, and 9 bases lay in between. The CDR3 loop is CAWSLAGYGYTF. The CDR3 DNA sequence: TGTGCCTGGAGTTTAGCAGGGTATGGCTACACCTTC.